Below, 24 T cell receptor beta chains from the same sample are listed, as sequenced in a study of T cell responses to AZD1222 COVID-19 vaccine. Sequencing used immunoSEQ multiplex PCR; TCRdb keeps in-frame clones, though not all of them. There are 130,000 to 150,000 clones in the sample; more than 70% occur only once, and less than 6% lies in the top ten. Sequences were derived from peripheral blood, sampled 28 days after the second AZD1222 dose. These receptors came from an adult who received the AZD1222 COVID-19 vaccine.

V and J are TRBV28 and TRBJ2-3; weak D call: TRBD2 (6 bases). The V gene lost 6 bases and the J gene lost 0 bases, with 25 bases spanning the gap. There are 19 residues in the CDR3. Germline loops: CDR1 MDHEN, CDR2 SYDVKM. The CDR3 nucleotides are TGTGCCAGCAGCCTGACACGGTATAGCGGAGCATCTAGCACAGATACGCAGTATTTT. Translated, it gives CASSLTRYSGASSTDTQYF.

This clone was counted a single time. The rearrangement joins TRBV29-1 to TRBJ1-3; D remains ambiguous. V was shortened by 4 bases and J by 0 bases, with 19 bases between the two germline ends. Per the germline V gene, CDR1 is SQVTM and CDR2 is ANQGSEA. This CDR3 is 17 amino acids long. The CDR3 loop reads CSVVEEASYYSGNTIYF. The DNA of the CDR3 is TGCAGCGTTGTCGAAGAAGCATCCTATTACTCTGGAAACACCATATATTTT.

This clone was recorded a few times. J is TRBJ1-3 and V is TRBV7-9; 9 bases match TRBD1. The CDR3 is 15 residues long. Per germline, CDR1 SEHNR and CDR2 FQNEAQ (reference sequence). Unmatched junction bases numbered 4, after V lost 5 bases and J lost 2 bases. CDR3 in amino acids: CASSPWTGAGNTIYF. In nucleotides, the CDR3 is TGTGCCAGCAGCCCATGGACAGGGGCTGGAAACACCATATATTTT.

This chain joins TRBV28 and TRBJ1-2; perhaps TRBD1 as D (5 bases). V was clipped by 5 bases and J by 5 bases, with 9 bases between them. Germline-derived CDR1 and CDR2 are MDHEN and SYDVKM. This CDR3 spans 12 amino acids. The CDR3 loop is CASSLGGYGYTF. CDR3 sequence (DNA): TGTGCCAGCAGTCTGGGGGGGTATGGCTACACCTTC.

The chain uses TRBV12-3 or TRBV12-4 and TRBJ1-5, with D unclear. This CDR3 is 12 amino acids long. The V end lost 5 bases, the J end lost 6 bases, and 8 bases lay between the germline ends. The CDR3 DNA reads TGTGCCAGCAGTAGGGCGGGTCAGCCCCAGCATTTT. This gives the protein CASSRAGQPQHF.

The chain has TRBV19 and TRBJ1-2; D is ambiguous. The CDR3 loop spans 18 amino acids. Per germline, CDR1 LNHDA and CDR2 SQIVND (reference sequence). The germline V and J ends were trimmed by 5 bases and 3 bases, with 25 bases remaining between them. The CDR3 here is CASSGSLGRGGYDYGYTF. The DNA of the CDR3 is TGTGCCAGTAGTGGTTCTCTGGGTCGCGGAGGGTACGACTATGGCTACACCTTC. Full variable domain (outside the CDR3, taken from reference TRBV19 and TRBJ1-2): DGGITQSPKYLFRKEGQNVTLSCEQNLNHDAMYWYRQDPGQGLRLIYYSQIVNDFQKGDIAEGYSVSREKKESFPLTVTSAQKNPTAFYLCASSGSLGRGGYDYGYTFGSGTRLTVV.

V usage is TRBV10-2 and J usage is TRBJ2-7; tentative D call: TRBD1 (6 bases). This CDR3 has 14 residues. Trimming removed 6 bases at V and 2 bases at J, with 14 bases between. Germline-derived CDR1 and CDR2 are WSHSY and SAAADI. DNA for the CDR3: TGCGCCAGCAGGGCACAGGGTAATGCCTACGAGCAGTACTTC. It is translated as CASRAQGNAYEQYF.

The rearrangement links TRBV19 to TRBJ1-2, with TRBD1 matching over 7 bases. This CDR3 region has 15 residues. The ends lost 3 bases at V and 2 bases at J; junction bases unmatched: 6. CDR1 LNHDA and CDR2 SQIVND come from the germline V gene (reference sequence). The CDR3 sequence: CASSMERQGNYGYTF. As DNA, the CDR3 is TGTGCCAGTAGTATGGAACGACAGGGCAACTATGGCTACACCTTC. Full variable domain (rest looked up from reference TRBV19 and TRBJ1-2): DGGITQSPKYLFRKEGQNVTLSCEQNLNHDAMYWYRQDPGQGLRLIYYSQIVNDFQKGDIAEGYSVSREKKESFPLTVTSAQKNPTAFYLCASSMERQGNYGYTFGSGTRLTVV.

The rearrangement uses TRBV24-1 and TRBJ2-5; 7 bases agree with TRBD1. The ends lost 3 bases at V and 4 bases at J; junction bases unmatched: 7. In germline, CDR1 is KGHDR, CDR2 SFDVKD. The CDR3 is 15 residues long. CDR3 DNA sequence: TGTGCCACCAGTGATGACAGGGAAGACACAGAGACCCAGTACTTC. It translates to CATSDDREDTETQYF.

The chain is built from TRBV19 and TRBJ1-6, with no clear D. Germline CDR1 and CDR2: LNHDA and SQIVND (reference sequence). V was clipped by 2 bases and J by 0 bases, with 5 bases between them. The CDR3 has 15 residues. The CDR3 loop is CASSITSSYNSPLHF. CDR3 in DNA: TGTGCCAGTAGTATAACCAGCTCCTATAATTCACCCCTCCACTTT.

The chain recombines TRBV28 with TRBJ1-2; D remains unclear. Germline V CDR1 and CDR2: MDHEN, SYDVKM. This CDR3 comprises 13 residues. V lost 3 bases, J lost 3 bases, and 8 bases lay in between. The CDR3 nucleotides read TGTGCCAGCAGTTTGTGGGCGGACTATGGCTACACCTTC. Amino acid sequence: CASSLWADYGYTF.

J is TRBJ2-5 and V is TRBV10-1; 11 nucleotides agree with TRBD2. The CDR3 length is 16 residues. CDR1 is WNHNN, CDR2 SYGVQD, per germline (reference sequence). V dropped 3 bases and J dropped 2; count of bases not matched to a gene: 5. The CDR3 protein is CASSEGTSGAQETQYF. The CDR3 DNA is TGCGCCAGCAGTGAAGGGACTAGCGGCGCACAAGAGACCCAGTACTTC.

The chain carries TRBV5-6 and TRBJ2-7; D uncertain. Germline V gives CDR1 SGHDT, CDR2 YYEEEE. V was shortened by 1 base and J by 2 bases, with 10 bases between the two germline ends. The CDR3 totals 14 residues. For the CDR3, the DNA is TGTGCCAGCAGCTTGTTGTCTACTCCCTACGAGCAGTACTTC. Its protein product is CASSLLSTPYEQYF.

V usage is TRBV10-3 and J usage is TRBJ2-5; D not resolved. Per germline, CDR1 ENHRY and CDR2 SYGVKD. V was trimmed by 7 bases and J by 1 base, leaving 10 bases between them. The CDR3 has 13 amino acids. The CDR3 DNA reads as TGTGCCATCACCACCGGACCCCAAGAGACCCAGTACTTC. It yields the protein CAITTGPQETQYF.

V is TRBV6-5 and J is TRBJ1-5, with D hard to call. CDR1 is MNHEY and CDR2 is SVGAGI in the germline V gene. Trimming removed 8 bases from V and 0 bases from J, with 14 bases in between. The CDR3 extends over 15 amino acids. The CDR3 here is CASRISNYSNQPQHF. DNA of the CDR3: TGTGCCAGCCGCATTTCTAACTATAGCAATCAGCCCCAGCATTTT.

This chain uses TRBV27 with TRBJ2-7; weak D call: TRBD1 (6 bases). CDR3 length equals 14 residues. Trimming left V 0 bases short and J 5 bases short, with 11 bases between. Germline CDR1 reads MNHEY; CDR2 reads SMNVEV (reference sequence). In DNA form, the CDR3 reads TGTGCCAGCAGTTTATCCACAGGGTACCACGAGCAGTACTTC. Translated: CASSLSTGYHEQYF.

CDR3 DNA sequence: TGTGCCAGCAGCTTACCTCTGGGGGAGGACTCCTATAATTCACCCCTCCACTTT. Encoded protein: CASSLPLGEDSYNSPLHF. The chain links TRBV7-8 to TRBJ1-6; weak D call: TRBD1 (5 bases). Trimming shortened V by 2 bases and J by 0 bases, and 14 bases separated the two germline ends. The CDR3 spans 18 residues. Germline V lookup: CDR1 SGHVS, CDR2 FQNEAQ.

The genes are TRBV6-5 and TRBJ2-3; no definite D call. Germline assignment: CDR1 MNHEY and CDR2 SVGAGI. Deletions cut 5 bases from V and 6 bases from J, with 9 bases between. The CDR3 is 12 amino acids. CDR3 sequence (DNA): TGTGCCAGCAGTCATAAGGGTGATACGCAGTATTTT. Amino acids: CASSHKGDTQYF.

This sequence joins TRBV5-1 and TRBJ1-2; TRBD1 agrees at 8 bases. This CDR3 spans 13 amino acids. The J segment lost 6 bases and the V segment lost 5 bases, leaving 6 bases of the junction unmatched. Germline-derived CDR1 and CDR2 are SGHRS and YFSETQ. This CDR3 reads CASSHGQGNGYTF. The CDR3 DNA is TGCGCCAGCAGTCATGGACAGGGAAATGGCTACACCTTC.

The chain couples TRBV11-2 to TRBJ1-3; D remains unclear. Germline assignment: CDR1 SGHAT and CDR2 FQNNGV. This CDR3 region has 15 residues. Trimming took 2 bases from V and 0 from J, leaving 8 bases between them. CDR3 DNA sequence: TGTGCCAGCAGCTTACGATCACCCTCTGGAAACACCATATATTTT. It encodes CASSLRSPSGNTIYF.

V is TRBV24-1 and J is TRBJ2-2, with TRBD2 identical over 7 bases. J lost 0 bases, V lost 7 bases, and 4 bases had no gene match. The CDR3 length is 15 residues. The germline V gene has CDR1 KGHDR and CDR2 SFDVKD. CDR3 sequence reads: CATSGGGSNTGELFF. In DNA, the CDR3 is TGTGCCACCAGCGGCGGGGGTTCGAACACCGGGGAGCTGTTTTTT.

This clone was seen more than once but under ten times. V and J are TRBV5-1 and TRBJ2-7, with D possibly matching TRBD1 (7 bases). V lost 4 bases and J 4 bases, leaving 18 bases between the germline ends. This CDR3 has 15 amino acids. Per germline, CDR1 SGHRS and CDR2 YFSETQ. This CDR3 is CASSPTQGGTYEQYF. DNA for the CDR3: TGCGCCAGCAGCCCGACCCAGGGGGGCACTTACGAGCAGTACTTC. The variable domain in full, with the rest retrieved from reference TRBV5-1 and TRBJ2-7, is KAGVTQTPRYLIKTRGQQVTLSCSPISGHRSVSWYQQTPGQGLQFLFEYFSETQRNKGNFPGRFSGRQFSNSRSEMNVSTLELGDSALYLCASSPTQGGTYEQYFGPGTRLTVT.

This rearrangement joins TRBV4-2 to TRBJ1-1; D might be TRBD1 (5 bases). This CDR3 contains 13 residues. V lost 9 bases, J lost 3 bases, and 14 bases lay in between. Per the germline V gene, CDR1 is LGHNA and CDR2 is YNFKEQ. The CDR3 loop reads CASSGSVDTEAFF. The CDR3 region has the DNA TGTGCCAGTTCAGGGTCAGTGGACACTGAAGCTTTCTTT.

V and J are TRBV28 and TRBJ1-5, with D unclear. Trimming pared 7 bases from V and 3 bases from J, leaving 16 bases between. The CDR3 runs 15 residues. Germline V gene lookup returns CDR1 MDHEN and CDR2 SYDVKM. The CDR3 loop reads CASNWAAPFNQPQHF. The CDR3 region has the DNA TGTGCCAGCAACTGGGCTGCCCCCTTCAATCAGCCCCAGCATTTT.